Following are 14 T cell receptor beta chains from one sample sequenced in a study of vaccination and CD4 T cells after COVID-19 (dated by TCRdb to the early 2020s). The library relied on PCR. The reads were generated on an Illumina iSeq 100. TCR sequencing of DNA from cultured CD4+ T cells used the Oncomine TCR Beta short-read assay at the Johns Hopkins FTIC core. TCRdb itself trimmed the public reads at Q25 with fastp, ran MiXCR and retained productive beta chains. CDR3 protein duplicates are merged, each entry listing the most common genes and DNA. The sample data list 14,000 or so distinct CDR3 sequences, and roughly 21% of these were observed just once. Over 12% of the sample is taken by the ten largest. Their recognized antigens are unknown. This specimen's treatment or condition label, interpreted: approximately 11-day PBMC culture with coronavirus spike peptide pools or control peptides (ViraFEST assay).

The specimen sequenced was cultured CD4+ T cells from blood. Every receptor here comes from a human donor with COVID-19.

This clonotype was seen a few times. The chain couples TRBV6-5 to TRBJ2-6; 9 nucleotides match TRBD2. From germline, CDR1 is MNHEY and CDR2 SVGAGI. Trimming took 2 bases from V and 0 from J; bases not matched to a gene: 11. There are 20 residues in the CDR3. CDR3 DNA: TGTGCCAGCAGTTACAGGGGGCGGGGACTAGCACACTCTGGGGCCAACGTCCTGACTTTC. This codes for CASSYRGRGLAHSGANVLTF.

The chain uses TRBV7-2 and TRBJ2-1; 11 bases fit TRBD2. Trimming at V came to 3 bases and at J to 1 base, leaving 8 bases not matched to a gene. Germline V gene data show CDR1 as SGHTA and CDR2 as FQGNSA. The CDR3 runs to 18 residues. The CDR3 region has the DNA TGTGCCAGCAGCTTCCCACTTAGCGGGGGGGCATCCTACAATGAGCAGTTCTTC. It codes for CASSFPLSGGASYNEQFF.

The chain combines TRBV2 with TRBJ2-2; D is unclear. This CDR3 is 15 amino acids long. V was shortened by 6 bases and J by 0 bases, with 11 bases between the two germline ends. Germline V gives CDR1 SNHLY, CDR2 FYNNEI. The CDR3 DNA sequence: TGTGCCAGCAGCGACGACAATGCGAACACCGGGGAGCTGTTTTTT. Its translation: CASSDDNANTGELFF. The full variable domain, with the rest looked up from reference TRBV2 and TRBJ2-2, is EPEVTQTPSHQVTQMGQEVILRCVPISNHLYFYWYRQILGQKVEFLVSFYNNEISEKSEIFDDQFSVERPDGSNFTLKIRSTKLEDSAMYFCASSDDNANTGELFFGEGSRLTVL.

The chain joins TRBV5-4 to TRBJ2-1, with D perhaps given as TRBD1 or TRBD2 (5 bases each). The CDR3 contains 13 residues. Trimming pared 4 bases from V and 6 bases from J, leaving 11 bases between. CDR1 is SGHNT, CDR2 YYREEE, per germline (reference sequence). CDR3 coding DNA: TGTGCCAGCAGCCCCCGGGACCTCAATGAGCAGTTCTTC. This codes for CASSPRDLNEQFF.

The chain employs TRBV7-9 and TRBJ2-5, with a tentative D call TRBD2 (6 bases). CDR3 length: 15 residues. The V gene's germline CDR1 is SEHNR and CDR2 FQNEAQ (reference sequence). Trimming stripped 5 bases from V and 2 bases from J, with 15 bases between. CDR3 bases: TGTGCCAGCAGCGGCGGCGGGGTAGGACAAGAGACCCAGTACTTC. This codes for CASSGGGVGQETQYF.

A few counts support this clonotype. The chain joins TRBV29-1 to TRBJ1-2; D not resolved. The CDR3 is made up of 11 amino acids. Germline-derived CDR1 and CDR2 are SQVTM and ANQGSEA. The V end lost 5 bases, the J end lost 3 bases, and 7 bases lay between the germline ends. This CDR3 reads CSVLGHYGYTF. DNA of the CDR3: TGCAGCGTTCTAGGGCACTATGGCTACACCTTC.

The V gene is TRBV29-1, the J gene TRBJ2-5; 10 bases line up with TRBD1. Germline CDR1 reads SQVTM; CDR2 reads ANQGSEA. The CDR3 is 13 residues long. Trimming cost V 8 bases and J 3 bases; bases outside gene matches: 6. In nucleotides, the CDR3 is TGCAGCCTCTTCGGACAGGGGGAAGAGACCCAGTACTTC. It translates to CSLFGQGEETQYF.

A remark on this clonotype: This may be a read error: a much more frequent sequence differs by one nucleotide. The chain recombines TRBV6-1 with TRBJ1-5, with 7 bases aligning to TRBD1. Germline V CDR1 and CDR2: MNHNS, SASEGT. The CDR3 runs to 14 residues. The CDR3 DNA is TGTGCCAGCAGAACCCGACAGGGAAGTCAGCCCGAGCATTTT. Its protein is CASRTRQGSQPEHF.

The CDR3 reads CASGLDLETQYF. CDR3 in DNA: TGTGCTAGTGGTTTGGATCTGGAGACCCAGTACTTC. This chain links TRBV12-5 with TRBJ2-5; D remains unclear. This CDR3 is built from 12 residues. CDR1 is LGHNT and CDR2 is FRNRAP in the germline V gene. V was clipped by 1 base and J by 5 bases, with 5 bases between them.

The chain is built from TRBV4-2 and TRBJ2-1; D is undetermined. There are 15 residues in the CDR3. V was trimmed by 0 bases and J by 3 bases, leaving 9 bases between them. Germline V CDR1 and CDR2: LGHNA, YNFKEQ. CDR3: CASSQDLGSYNEQFF. DNA for the CDR3: TGTGCCAGCAGCCAAGATCTAGGCAGCTACAATGAGCAGTTCTTC.

This clonotype appeared a few times. CDR3 bases: TGTGCCAGCAGCTTGGGACAGGGGCTCCCCCAGCATTTT. Its protein is CASSLGQGLPQHF. The chain has TRBV14 and TRBJ1-5; 10 bases are shared with TRBD1. Germline CDR1 and CDR2: SGHDN and FVKESK. The CDR3 spans 13 residues. J gave up 10 bases and V 5 bases, and 5 bases lay outside the gene matches. Filled out from reference TRBV14 and TRBJ1-5, the complete variable domain reads EAGVTQFPSHSVIEKGQTVTLRCDPISGHDNLYWYRRVMGKEIKFLLHFVKESKQDESGMPNNRFLAERTGGTYSTLKVQPAELEDSGVYFCASSLGQGLPQHFGDGTRLSIL.

V is TRBV30 and J is TRBJ2-7; no clear D. V was cut by 3 bases and J by 2 bases, with 5 bases left in between. There are 11 residues in the CDR3. Germline V gives CDR1 GTSNPN, CDR2 SVGIG (reference sequence). The CDR3 sequence is CAWSGTYEQYF. CDR3 DNA: TGTGCCTGGAGCGGAACCTACGAGCAGTACTTC.

The rearrangement uses TRBV5-1 and TRBJ2-2, with D perhaps matching TRBD1 (5 bases). This CDR3 has 16 amino acids. The V gene's germline CDR1 is SGHRS and CDR2 YFSETQ. Trimming stripped 0 bases from V and 1 base from J, with 10 bases between. The CDR3 loop is CASSLGLGVNTGELFF. In DNA form, the CDR3 reads TGCGCCAGCAGCTTGGGGTTAGGGGTGAACACCGGGGAGCTGTTTTTT. Based on the CDR3 plus reference TRBV5-1 and TRBJ2-2, the full variable domain is KAGVTQTPRYLIKTRGQQVTLSCSPISGHRSVSWYQQTPGQGLQFLFEYFSETQRNKGNFPGRFSGRQFSNSRSEMNVSTLELGDSALYLCASSLGLGVNTGELFFGEGSRLTVL.

This clonotype turned up a few times. CDR3 nucleotides: TGTGCCAGCAGCTTCGGACAGGGCGTTGTGGGATATGGCTACACCTTC. Its protein product is CASSFGQGVVGYGYTF. This chain links TRBV7-9 with TRBJ1-2; TRBD1 matches at 8 bases. The germline gives CDR1 SEHNR, CDR2 FQNEAQ (reference sequence). V gave up 3 bases and J gave up 5 bases; unmatched junction bases: 11. The CDR3 is 16 amino acids.